Sequencing of this T cell receptor beta chain was carried out in a study of brain T cells in children with intractable seizures. This CDR3 spans 16 amino acids. The trim removed 0 bases at V and 6 bases at J, leaving 5 bases unmatched. Germline lookup yields CDR1 KGHDR and CDR2 SFDVKD. The assay was immunoSEQ multiplex PCR, and TCRdb's table has in-frame clones only and misses some. Altogether approximately 41,000 clones are present, around nine tenths being singletons, with the ten largest covering 5.5% to 7%. This TCR came from a girl aged 2-10 years with tuberous sclerosis and intractable seizures. The gene calls are TRBV24-1 and TRBJ1-4, with TRBD1 identical over 8 bases. This material consisted of peripheral blood, taken at surgery. The CDR3 bases are TGTGCCACCAGTGATTTGCCGACAGGGGCTGATGAAAAACTGTTTTTT. It codes for CATSDLPTGADEKLFF.